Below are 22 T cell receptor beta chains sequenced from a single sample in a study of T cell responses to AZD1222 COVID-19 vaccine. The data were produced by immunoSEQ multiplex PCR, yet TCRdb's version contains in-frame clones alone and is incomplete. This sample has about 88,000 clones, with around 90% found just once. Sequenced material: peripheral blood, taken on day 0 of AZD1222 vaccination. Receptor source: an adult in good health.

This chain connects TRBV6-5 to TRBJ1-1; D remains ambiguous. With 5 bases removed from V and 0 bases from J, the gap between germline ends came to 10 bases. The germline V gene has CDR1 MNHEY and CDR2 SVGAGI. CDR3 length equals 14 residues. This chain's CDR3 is CASSPSQVNTEAFF. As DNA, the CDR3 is TGTGCCAGCAGTCCAAGCCAGGTGAACACTGAAGCTTTCTTT.

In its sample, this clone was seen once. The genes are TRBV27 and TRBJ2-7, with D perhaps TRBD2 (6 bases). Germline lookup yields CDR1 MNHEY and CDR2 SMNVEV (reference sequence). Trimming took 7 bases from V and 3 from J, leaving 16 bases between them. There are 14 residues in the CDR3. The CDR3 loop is CASTGVSANYEQYF. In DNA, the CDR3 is TGTGCCAGCACGGGGGTTTCAGCGAACTACGAGCAGTACTTC.

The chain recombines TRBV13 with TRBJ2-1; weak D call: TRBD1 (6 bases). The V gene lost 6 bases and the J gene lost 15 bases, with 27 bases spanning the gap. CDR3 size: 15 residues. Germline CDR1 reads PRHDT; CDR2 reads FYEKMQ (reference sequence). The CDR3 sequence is CASSQNRVPLPLAFF. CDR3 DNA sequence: TGTGCCAGCAGTCAAAACAGGGTTCCCCTGCCCCTAGCGTTCTTC.

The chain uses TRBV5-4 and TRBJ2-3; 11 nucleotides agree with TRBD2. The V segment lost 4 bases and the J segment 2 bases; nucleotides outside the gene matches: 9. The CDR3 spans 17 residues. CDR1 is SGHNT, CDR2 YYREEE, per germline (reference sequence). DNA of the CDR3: TGTGCCAGCAGCACCTGGCTAGCGGGGGGTCTCACAGATACGCAGTATTTT. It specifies CASSTWLAGGLTDTQYF.

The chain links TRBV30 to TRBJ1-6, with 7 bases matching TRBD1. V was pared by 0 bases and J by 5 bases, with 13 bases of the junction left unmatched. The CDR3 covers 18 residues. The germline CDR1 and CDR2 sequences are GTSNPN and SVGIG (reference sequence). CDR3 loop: CAWSVEGGLGTDNSPLHF. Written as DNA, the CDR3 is TGTGCCTGGAGTGTAGAGGGTGGATTGGGGACAGATAATTCACCCCTCCACTTT.

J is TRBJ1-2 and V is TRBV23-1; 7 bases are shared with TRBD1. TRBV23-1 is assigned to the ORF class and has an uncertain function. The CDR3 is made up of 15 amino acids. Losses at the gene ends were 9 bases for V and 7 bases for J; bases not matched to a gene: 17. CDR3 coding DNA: TGCGCCAGTTTTAGCGTATCAGGGGGGATAAGTGGCTACACCTTC. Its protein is CASFSVSGGISGYTF.

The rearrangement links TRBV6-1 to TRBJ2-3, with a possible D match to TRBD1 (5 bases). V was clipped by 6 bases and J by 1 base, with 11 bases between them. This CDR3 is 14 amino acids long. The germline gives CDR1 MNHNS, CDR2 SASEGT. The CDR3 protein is CASRLTTGTDTQYF. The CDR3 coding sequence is TGTGCCAGCAGGTTAACGACAGGCACAGATACGCAGTATTTT.

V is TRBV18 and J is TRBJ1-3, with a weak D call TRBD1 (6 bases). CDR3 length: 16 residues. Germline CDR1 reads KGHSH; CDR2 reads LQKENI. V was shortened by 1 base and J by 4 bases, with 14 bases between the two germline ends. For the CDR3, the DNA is TGTGCCAGCTCACCACAGGACAGAAGGGCCGGAAACACCATATATTTT. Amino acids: CASSPQDRRAGNTIYF.

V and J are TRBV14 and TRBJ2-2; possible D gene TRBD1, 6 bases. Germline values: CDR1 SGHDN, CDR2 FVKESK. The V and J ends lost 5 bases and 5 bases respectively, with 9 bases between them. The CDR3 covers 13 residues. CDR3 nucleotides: TGTGCCAGCAGCAAAAGGGGGACCGGGGAGCTGTTTTTT. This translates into CASSKRGTGELFF.

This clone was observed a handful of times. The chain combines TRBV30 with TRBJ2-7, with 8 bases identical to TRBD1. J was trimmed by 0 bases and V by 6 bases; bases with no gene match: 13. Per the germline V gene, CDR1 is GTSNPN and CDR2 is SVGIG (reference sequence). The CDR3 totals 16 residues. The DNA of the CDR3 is TGTGCCTGCCAGACAGGGGCTCTTTTTAGCTCCTACGAGCAGTACTTC. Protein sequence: CACQTGALFSSYEQYF.

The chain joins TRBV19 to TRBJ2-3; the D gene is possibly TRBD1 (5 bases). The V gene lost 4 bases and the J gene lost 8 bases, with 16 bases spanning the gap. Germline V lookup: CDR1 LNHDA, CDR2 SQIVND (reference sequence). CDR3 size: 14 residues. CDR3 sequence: CASSTLTTARTQYF. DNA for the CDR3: TGTGCCAGTAGTACCCTTACGACAGCTCGTACGCAGTATTTT. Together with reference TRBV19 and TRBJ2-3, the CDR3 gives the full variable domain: DGGITQSPKYLFRKEGQNVTLSCEQNLNHDAMYWYRQDPGQGLRLIYYSQIVNDFQKGDIAEGYSVSREKKESFPLTVTSAQKNPTAFYLCASSTLTTARTQYFGPGTRLTVL.

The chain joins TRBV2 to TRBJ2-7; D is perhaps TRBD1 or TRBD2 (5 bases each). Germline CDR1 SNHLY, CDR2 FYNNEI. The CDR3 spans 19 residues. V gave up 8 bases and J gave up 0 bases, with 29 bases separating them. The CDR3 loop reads CASESGYGTSQTISYEQYF. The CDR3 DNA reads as TGTGCCAGCGAGTCGGGCTACGGGACCAGCCAAACGATCTCCTACGAGCAGTACTTC.

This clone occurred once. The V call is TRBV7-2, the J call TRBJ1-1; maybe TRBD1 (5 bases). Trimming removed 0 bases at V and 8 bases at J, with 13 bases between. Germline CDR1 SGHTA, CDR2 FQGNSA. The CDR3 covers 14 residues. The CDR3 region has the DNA TGTGCCAGCAGCTTAGCGCACGGGGGTTCGGAAGCTTTCTTT. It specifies CASSLAHGGSEAFF. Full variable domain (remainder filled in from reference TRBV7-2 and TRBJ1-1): GAGVSQSPSNKVTEKGKDVELRCDPISGHTALYWYRQSLGQGLEFLIYFQGNSAPDKSGLPSDRFSAERTGGSVSTLTIQRTQQEDSAVYLCASSLAHGGSEAFFGQGTRLTVV.

CDR3 loop: CASSPAGGTGYGYTF. The CDR3, as DNA: TGTGCCAGCAGTCCAGCGGGGGGAACTGGCTATGGCTACACCTTC. V and J are TRBV6-5 and TRBJ1-2; TRBD1 might be the D (5 bases). V lost 5 bases and J lost 4, with 17 bases in between. Per the germline V gene, CDR1 is MNHEY and CDR2 is SVGAGI. The CDR3 has 15 amino acids.

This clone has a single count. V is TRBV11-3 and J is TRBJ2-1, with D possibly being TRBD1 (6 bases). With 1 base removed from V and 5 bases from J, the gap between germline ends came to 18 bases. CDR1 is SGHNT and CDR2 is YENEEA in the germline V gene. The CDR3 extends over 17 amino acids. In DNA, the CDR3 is TGTGCCAGCAGCTTAGGACAGGTGCGTCAACGGGACAATGAGCAGTTCTTC. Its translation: CASSLGQVRQRDNEQFF.

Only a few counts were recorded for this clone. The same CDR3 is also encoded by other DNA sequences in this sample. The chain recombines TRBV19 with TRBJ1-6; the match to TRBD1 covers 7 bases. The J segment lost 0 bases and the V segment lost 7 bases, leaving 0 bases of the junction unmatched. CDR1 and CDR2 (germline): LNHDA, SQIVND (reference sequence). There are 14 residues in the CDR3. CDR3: CASTGGSYNSPLHF. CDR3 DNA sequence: TGTGCCAGTACAGGGGGCTCCTATAATTCACCCCTCCACTTT.

DNA for the CDR3: TGTGCCAGCAGTTCTAGGGAGACCGGTGAAGCTTTCTTT. This encodes CASSSRETGEAFF. V usage is TRBV6-6 and J usage is TRBJ1-1, with unresolved D. With 4 bases removed from V and 7 bases from J, the gap between germline ends came to 13 bases. CDR1 is MNHNY and CDR2 is SVGAGI in the germline V gene (reference sequence). This CDR3 comprises 13 residues.

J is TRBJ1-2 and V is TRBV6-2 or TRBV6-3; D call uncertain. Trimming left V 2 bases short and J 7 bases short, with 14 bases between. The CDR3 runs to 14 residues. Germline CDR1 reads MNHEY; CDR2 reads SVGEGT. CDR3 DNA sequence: TGTGCCAGCAGTTACAAGTTCGTAAGCGGTGGCTACACCTTC. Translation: CASSYKFVSGGYTF.

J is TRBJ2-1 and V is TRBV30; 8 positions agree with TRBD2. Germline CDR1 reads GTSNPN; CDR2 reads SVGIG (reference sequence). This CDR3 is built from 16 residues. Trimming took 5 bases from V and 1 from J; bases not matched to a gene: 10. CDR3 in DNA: TGTGCCTGGGGGCCGGGGGGGGCGCGGTCCTACAATGAGCAGTTCTTC. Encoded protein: CAWGPGGARSYNEQFF.

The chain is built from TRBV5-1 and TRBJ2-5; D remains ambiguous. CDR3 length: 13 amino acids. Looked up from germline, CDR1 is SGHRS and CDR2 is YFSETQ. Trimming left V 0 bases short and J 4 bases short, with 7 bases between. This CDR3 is CASSLAMRETQYF. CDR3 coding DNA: TGCGCCAGCAGCTTGGCCATGCGAGAGACCCAGTACTTC.

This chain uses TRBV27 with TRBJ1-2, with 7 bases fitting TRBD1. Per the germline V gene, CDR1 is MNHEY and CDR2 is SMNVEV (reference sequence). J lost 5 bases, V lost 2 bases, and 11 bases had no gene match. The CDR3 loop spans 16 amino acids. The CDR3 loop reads CASSLRGTGVQYGYTF. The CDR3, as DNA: TGTGCCAGCAGTTTACGGGGTACAGGGGTACAGTATGGCTACACCTTC.

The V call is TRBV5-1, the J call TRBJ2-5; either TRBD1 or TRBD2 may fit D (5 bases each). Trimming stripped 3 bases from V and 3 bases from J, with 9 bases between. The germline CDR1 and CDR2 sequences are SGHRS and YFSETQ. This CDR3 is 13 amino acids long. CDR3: CASSSGAKETQYF. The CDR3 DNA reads TGCGCCAGCAGCTCCGGGGCCAAAGAGACCCAGTACTTC.